The T cell receptor (beta chain) under discussion was sequenced for a study of cytomegalovirus exposure and HLA in healthy donors (dated by TCRdb to the late 2010s). Context from the whole study: An earlier analysis of 587 of the donors reported approximately 260 Gb of sequence data and about 120 million unique TCR beta sequences obtained from about 200 million T cells. Roughly 300 gigabases of sequencing data and approximately 84 million unique TCR sequences were included in an early release covering about 600 HLA-typed donors. Of the 300 to 500 genotyped donors, 81% were placed in the genetic ancestry cluster associated with self-reported Caucasian donors. The study aimed to test whether cataloging public T cell receptors could reveal signatures of past pathogen exposure. The T cell repertoires of under 700 subjects were profiled by immunosequencing and related to cytomegalovirus serostatus. Along with the approximately 600-subject first cohort, a separate validation cohort of over 90 different subjects was used. High-throughput TCR immunosequencing, statistical association of individual TCRs with disease status, and machine learning were combined to predict cytomegalovirus infection status. To study patterns of TCR occurrence, a later analysis re-analyzed previously published TCR beta repertoires from 600 to 750 donors and added high-resolution HLA genotyping. The later analysis used no new phenotypic data to find candidate immune exposures, relying instead on TCR beta sequences and their occurrence across donors. In an earlier analysis of 587 of the donors, high-throughput TCR beta sequencing was used to judge whether each TCR beta V gene segment behaved as functional or pseudogenic. Donor age, sex, ethnicity and CMV serostatus were compiled alongside the repertoire data. In a later genetic analysis, genome-wide SNP genotypes for about 60% of the 666 donors were used, and that subset was treated as a discovery cohort. All discovery cohort repertoires had been generated on a single sequencing platform. HLA typing included class I and class II loci at four-digit resolution. Typing coverage differed by locus: A, B, C, DRB1 and DQB1 were typed in about 620-630 donors, DQA1 in about 500, DPA1 in roughly 590, and DPB1 in about 450. Because of strong linkage in the cohort, roughly five DR-DQ haplotypes were treated as single units for association and clustering. Across under 500 genotyped donors of the cohort, an average of approximately 220,000 unique TCR beta nucleotide sequences per donor were sequenced, and roughly 18% of those sequences were non-productive. The investigation overall reported the following: A further reported finding was that TCR beta sequences accurately predicted the HLA-A and HLA-B alleles for most subjects in the first cohort. Because the 87-base-pair reads could not distinguish some IMGT-functional V segments, including TRBV6-2 and TRBV6-3, those segments were excluded. Strong co-occurrence of HLA alleles, especially DR and DQ, made assigning TCR associations to individual alleles difficult. A later analysis associated about 16,000 TCR beta sequences with specific HLA alleles at a false discovery rate of 0.05. In an earlier analysis of around 500 of the donors, most TCR beta V segments appeared in productive rearrangements about 87% or about 30% of the time, broadly matching IMGT annotations. According to a later analysis, TCR association rates differed among HLA loci, with DRB1 alleles showing the most associated TCRs and HLA-C alleles showing the fewest. CMV serostatus was the only immune exposure information available for the cohort. Only TCR beta chains were sequenced in this cohort, and the absence of alpha or paired-chain data limited detectable features. HLA typing was unavailable for some donors at each locus, so association tests used only the typed subset. The earlier analysis of approximately 560 of the donors excluded fewer than 20 rarely observed V segments, including chromosome 9 orphons, because counts were too low. Presence/absence analyses assumed roughly uniform sequencing depth across donors, an assumption that may not hold. Across donors, most TCR sequences were observed very rarely, whereas some public TCRs were present in many individuals. According to a later analysis, parvovirus B19, influenza, CMV and Epstein-Barr virus appeared linked to several top co-occurrence clusters. Cytomegalovirus status was reported to be diagnosed by the classifier with high specificity and sensitivity in both the original and validation cohorts. A cluster of highly shared sequence variants was judged likely to be a technical artifact of the sequencing pipeline. In a later analysis, HLA-associated TCR beta chains were found to be more clonally expanded and to have lower generation probabilities than equally common non-associated chains. In the study, approximately 150 TCR beta chains were listed as associated with cytomegalovirus. In a later genetic analysis, fewer N-insertions in productive TCRs were reported among donors in an Asian-associated ancestry cluster than the approximately 630-donor mean. A later analysis found that most CMV-associated TCR beta chains appeared HLA-restricted, with HLA associations seemingly driven largely by CMV exposure. V-gene and J-gene trimming of TCR beta chains was associated with a missense DCLRE1C variant in a later genetic analysis, and the association was replicated in an independent cohort. Three of the identified cytomegalovirus-associated TCR beta chains were confirmed in vitro to be specific for cytomegalovirus antigens. Linkage disequilibrium might explain the correlated functional status among segregating V segments, but an unknown experimental factor could not be excluded. The authors suggested that the approach could potentially be generalized to other disease states and immunological phenotypes.

Via the germline V gene (reference sequence), CDR1 is PRHDT and CDR2 FYEKMQ. Trimming costs V 1 base and J 3 bases, and their ends lie 7 bases apart. Measured from the cysteine to the phenylalanine, the CDR3 is 13 residues long. CDR3 DNA only is kept here, 39 bases in frame from base 1. Worth noting for this clone: This receptor's antigen is unknown. No base quality information exists; no much larger clone differs at one position.

In total, 666 healthy bone marrow donors made up the cohort. At the time of sampling, every cohort member was nominally healthy, though immune exposures that went unrecorded were likely present. The donor was CMV seropositive and was included in the group of almost 300 seropositive cohort members. A peripheral blood sample was collected from each donor, and TCR beta sequencing was performed on peripheral blood mononuclear cells. Genomic DNA extraction from the blood cell samples was performed with the Qiagen DNeasy Blood Extraction Kit. The method behind the library was the immunoSEQ multiplex PCR assay. For the multiplex PCR, a mixture combining 60 forward primers for TCR Vbeta segments and 13 reverse primers for TCR Jbeta segments was used. The CDR3 region of rearranged TCR beta genes was amplified from genomic DNA with a multiplex PCR assay. The amplified TCR beta libraries were sequenced on the Illumina HiSeq System as 87-base-pair reads. From the authors' description of their analysis: In a later analysis, roughly 80 million unique TCR beta chains were counted across the roughly 610 repertoires, and some 10 million of these chains were shared by at least two donors. Raw reads were error-corrected and collapsed into unique sequences by a nearest-neighbor algorithm in which closely related sequences were merged to remove PCR and sequencing errors. V, D and J gene segments were assigned by aligning CDR3 sequences to IMGT reference sequences. For a sequence to be retained, a match of at least six nucleotides to both a V gene segment and a J gene segment was required. Rearrangements were classified as productive when the CDR3 lacked stop codons and remained in frame with V and J, and all other rearrangements were classified as non-productive. Following IMGT convention, CDR3 was defined as the stretch from the second conserved V-encoded cysteine to the conserved J-encoded phenylalanine. The earlier analysis of more than 450 of the donors excluded sequences that lacked an unambiguous match to a single V gene segment. An earlier analysis of a few hundred of the donors called V segments functional above 56.7% productive rearrangements and segregating when the between-donor standard deviation exceeded 5%. A statistical classification framework was built for diagnosing cytomegalovirus status from the catalog of TCR beta chain sequences. V and J gene assignment, in a later analysis, came from comparing TCR nucleotide sequences with IMGT/GENE-DB human TR gene sequences. In a later analysis, CDR3 sequences and most-parsimonious VDJ recombination scenarios were assigned using the TCRdist pipeline. In a later analysis, each TCR beta chain was defined by its CDR3 amino acid sequence together with its V-gene family, and reads lacking a unique V-gene family were excluded. As a way to deal with suspected cross-contamination and a sequencing artifact, a later analysis dropped hundreds of nucleotide sequences that were highly shared and had low generation probability. In a later analysis, a clonal expansion index was calculated for each public chain from normalized within-repertoire ranks of inferred template counts. In a later analysis, generation probabilities were computed using a VDJ recombination model fitted to out-of-frame rearrangements, and the results were checked against IGoR. Hypergeometric tests were used in a later analysis to score TCR-TCR, TCR-HLA and TCR-CMV co-occurrence, with a repertoire-size bias correction applied to the TCR pairs. In a later analysis, false discovery rates were estimated by permuting HLA or CMV assignments 20 times. In a later analysis, co-occurring TCRs were grouped using DBSCAN, with TCRdist sequence similarity added in when clustering inside HLA-allele-positive subsets. Repertoires with fewer than 30,000 or more than 120,000 public chains, plus five repertoires with anomalous nucleotide sharing, were excluded from co-occurrence clustering. Drawn from immuneACCESS, this table holds only the in-frame rearrangements with V and J called that TCRdb kept. Clones are partly lost; checked studies trace under half to an unresolved V gene and leave the rest unexplained. V and J calls and clone size are copied from that table; D and trimming were computed from the DNA. For this sample there are about 98,000 clones; approximately 83% appear just once. Together, the top ten hold approximately 3.7% of the sample.

The chain is made from TRBV13 and TRBJ2-7, with the D gene not confidently named. The sequencing sample was made of PBMCs. This sequence originates from a female donor in good health and CMV-seropositive. The nucleotides read TGTGCCAGCAGCTTAGTTAGAAGCTACGAGCAGTACTTC. Its product reads: CASSLVRSYEQYF.